The clone carrying this T cell receptor (beta chain) was recorded at least ten times. The target antigen is unknown. Arm-PCR of CDR3 regions and iRepertoire HTBI primers were used to build TCR beta libraries. TCRdb re-analysed the multiplex PCR reads in MiXCR, keeping a single row per CDR3 protein. The data contain 200,000 to 250,000 distinct CDR3 sequences, around 16% of them singletons. J gave up 2 bases and V 6 bases, and 15 bases lay outside the gene matches. Germline CDR1 reads KGHSH; CDR2 reads LQKENI. This CDR3 has 18 amino acids. This sample is part of a study of regulatory T cells in long-lasting Graves disease. For the study at large: Under 3 months of antithyroid drugs had been taken by newly diagnosed Graves' patients.

Indicated time point: newly diagnosed GD, antithyroid drugs for less than 3 months. The TCR library was made from RNA extracted from PBMCs. Findings and caveats of the study: Study was limited to peripheral blood, excluding thyroid tissue. Persistent patients shared thousands of public clonotypes among themselves. Newly diagnosed patients shared fewer, at approximately 970.

V is TRBV18 and J is TRBJ2-5, with 10 nucleotides matching TRBD2. The sequences come from peripheral blood mononuclear cells (PBMCs), collected at new diagnosis, from a patient treated with antithyroid drugs. The TCR was taken from a female donor with Graves disease. CDR3 coding DNA: TGTGCCAGCTCGCCTTACAGTCCGGGACTAGCGCAACAAGAGACCCAGTACTTC. Protein sequence: CASSPYSPGLAQQETQYF.